This T cell receptor (beta chain) was sequenced for a study of control samples from healthy donors and cancer patients. Only in-frame clones appear in the TCRdb table, and some are missing; sequencing was by immunoSEQ multiplex PCR. The repertoire holds 45,000 to 60,000 clones, with approximately 80% as singletons. This CDR3 region has 15 residues. Trimming shortened V by 6 bases and J by 1 base, and 15 bases separated the two germline ends. Germline V gene lookup returns CDR1 MNHEY and CDR2 SMNVEV (reference sequence). This clonotype was obtained from a man aged 70 or older in good health. This sequence joins TRBV27 and TRBJ2-5; D tentatively reads TRBD1 or TRBD2 (5 bases each). The specimen sequenced was blood. CDR3 protein: CASSPGLALQETQYF. CDR3 in DNA: TGTGCCAGCAGCCCGGGGCTAGCCCTCCAAGAGACCCAGTACTTC.